A single T cell receptor (beta chain) is shown here with its context. What it binds is not known. The sample comes from a study of a mutant IDH1 vaccine in newly diagnosed glioma. Background on the study: The first vaccination came 4-6 weeks after radiotherapy alone, or with temozolomide cycles. There were roughly 62% males and around 40% females among treated patients, whose mean age was 40.4 years. Most had both radiotherapy and temozolomide beforehand; others had only one.

Noted time point: week 23, last vaccination. Each dose delivered 300 ug of mutant IDH1 20-mer peptide subcutaneously with imiquimod. The method was immunoSEQ multiplex PCR; TCRdb's version includes in-frame clones alone and lacks a portion of them. The sample records 75,000 to 80,000 clones, more than 80% being singletons. The sequencing here drew on PBMCs, taken from a glioma patient whose treatment included an IDH1 peptide vaccine. The source of this sequence is a woman aged 45-65 years with glioma.

The CDR3 protein is CGKNYGYTF. The CDR3 DNA is TGCGGGAAGAACTATGGCTACACCTTC. The V call is TRBV5-1, the J call TRBJ1-2; no clear D gene. Germline assignment: CDR1 SGHRS and CDR2 YFSETQ. The CDR3 loop spans 9 amino acids.